This T cell receptor beta chain was identified in a study of OX40 agonist ivuxolimab in advanced cancers. With respect to the entire study: Ivuxolimab was an agonistic, fully human IgG2 monoclonal antibody directed against OX40 (CD134), a costimulatory receptor. Among the roughly 52 dose-escalation patients, about 19 had hepatocellular carcinoma, about 15 melanoma, 9 renal cell carcinoma and 9 head and neck cancer. Patients were allowed to have had prior anti-PD-1, anti-PD-L1 or anti-CTLA-4 therapy, and around 41% of the dose-escalation patients had previously received checkpoint inhibitors. Peripheral TCRbeta sequencing aimed to test whether ivuxolimab altered TCR sequence diversity and caused clonal T-cell expansion. The paper reports the monotherapy dose-escalation portion (N of about 56 patients) of the phase I ivuxolimab trial. Intravenous ivuxolimab was administered to patients every 2 weeks at six dose levels: 0.01, 0.1, 0.3, 1.5, 3 and 10 mg/kg. Three dose-escalation patients achieved partial responses, one with hepatocellular carcinoma and two with cutaneous melanoma. The dose-escalation cohort was 82.7% male with a mean age of around 64 years, ranging from about 20 to 85. The full study reports these points: At doses of 0.1 to 3.0 mg/kg, clonal expansion of both CD4+ and CD8+ blood T cells was observed from baseline to week 6. Antigen specificity was not determined for the clonally expanded peripheral T cells. After ivuxolimab, CD8+ T cells had more expanded clones than CD4+ T cells on average. Low levels of normalized T-cell clonal expansion were also seen in some nonresponding patients. In partial responders in the 0.1-3.0 mg/kg groups, normalized peripheral clonal expansion was found to be among the lowest, especially among CD8+ T cells.

The CDR3 contains 15 residues, cysteine and phenylalanine counted. CDR3 DNA only is kept here, 45 bases in frame from base 1. CDR1 and CDR2 are read off the germline V gene as MNHNS and SASEGT. Between the V and J ends, shortened by 2 bases and 4 bases respectively, the junction contains 12 bases. Patients with a history of autoimmune disease or receiving systemic immunosuppression were excluded from the trial. Peripheral blood for TCR sequencing was collected from all dose cohorts at baseline, on cycle 4 day 1, and on cycle 7 day 1. The samples were drawn from a first-in-human, open-label, multicenter phase I dose-escalation trial of ivuxolimab. Adults with locally advanced or metastatic melanoma, renal cell carcinoma, hepatocellular carcinoma or head and neck squamous cell carcinoma were enrolled in the trial. Before TCR sequencing, CD4+ T cells and CD8+ T cells from peripheral blood were sorted into separate populations.

With regard to this clone: The target of this receptor is not known. Base qualities are not recorded, but no much larger clone differs from it by a single base.

Genomic DNA was extracted from sorted cells for sequencing of the TCRbeta CDR3 region. The immunoSEQ Assay was used to sequence the TCRbeta CDR3 regions. TCRdb took over this immuneACCESS table, retaining in-frame rearrangements with V and J assigned. Such tables are incomplete; in checked studies, under half of the missing clones stem from an unresolved V gene, and the remainder is unexplained. The sample has 15,000 to 20,000 clones on record, 75% to 85% of them singletons. Roughly an eighth of the sample lies in the top ten. This sequence originates from an adult with an advanced solid tumor such as melanoma, head and neck, liver or kidney cancer. The rearranged segments are TRBV6-1 and TRBJ2-1, with TRBD2 perhaps the D gene, on 6 matching bases. Source: CD4+ or CD8+ T cells sorted from blood, taken in a trial of the OX40 agonist ivuxolimab. The nucleotide sequence reads TGTGCCAGCAGTGAATTCGCGGGGACTTACAATGAGCAGTTCTTC. This is translated as CASSEFAGTYNEQFF.